Listed below are T cell receptor beta chains from one sample, sequenced in a study of molecular identifiers for immune sequencing clone quantification. TCRdb reanalysed the PCR reads using MiXCR and keeps one entry per CDR3 protein. The data contain about 65,000 distinct CDR3 sequences, around 17% of them seen just once; the ten biggest clones take up under 1.5%. What was sequenced was naive CD8+ T cells from blood, with Jurkat cell RNA spiked in. The receptors come from a human donor in good health. Some libraries in this study had Jurkat cell RNA spiked in. Each CDR3 is given without its conserved first and last residue. A D gene is named only where the DNA matches it firmly. Some rows have no size entry. The others give once, few or many, or a class for an expanded clone.

>NA|TRBV6-2/TRBV6-3|NA|TRBJ1-6
ASSDSWESSPLH
>NA|TRBV5-1|NA|TRBJ1-4
ASSQMSLNEKLF
>NA|TRBV4-1|many|TRBJ2-3
ASSLGATGGQY
>TRBD2|TRBV5-6|NA|TRBJ2-1
ASSIGLALNEQF
>NA|TRBV6-2/TRBV6-3|many|TRBJ2-1
ASRDPLGVNEQF
>NA|TRBV13|NA|TRBJ2-7
TSSPGRSYEQY
>NA|TRBV27|many|TRBJ1-5
ASSLLRHDQPQH
>TRBD1|TRBV27|many|TRBJ1-6
ASRITGGFYNSPLH
>NA|TRBV29-1|many|TRBJ2-7
SVEGGGTSPYEQY
>NA|TRBV11-2|few|TRBJ1-2
ASSLPQTEQGGYT
>TRBD2|TRBV20-1|many|TRBJ2-7
SARMPSGYEQY
>NA|TRBV6-5|many|TRBJ1-1
ASSYSNLAF
>NA|TRBV29-1|many|TRBJ2-3
SASFRGLDTQY
>NA|TRBV27|many|TRBJ1-3
ASSSFLSSGNTIY
>TRBD2|TRBV19|NA|TRBJ2-1
ASSIAGGPNEQF
>NA|TRBV28|NA|TRBJ2-3
ASSLMSSLGGENTQY
>NA|TRBV5-1|many|TRBJ1-2
ASSLDTRQNNYGYT
>TRBD2|TRBV7-9|NA|TRBJ2-1
ASSSRTSGSNEQF
>TRBD1|TRBV28|many|TRBJ1-1
ASRTGKSEAF
>NA|TRBV2|many|TRBJ2-1
ASGYGSFDEQF
>NA|TRBV7-9|NA|TRBJ1-2
ASNPGANENTYGYT
>NA|TRBV6-6|many|TRBJ2-1
ASSPGGSGEQF
>NA|TRBV19|few|TRBJ2-1
ASSMTDYNEQF
>NA|TRBV7-3|NA|TRBJ2-1
ASSSILGGGQF
>TRBD1|TRBV28|many|TRBJ1-1
ASSPDTGANTEAF
>NA|TRBV20-1|few|TRBJ2-1
SARGFKEGESSYNEQF
>TRBD1|TRBV4-2|many|TRBJ2-3
ASSQEDRGLDTQY
>NA|TRBV4-3|many|TRBJ1-1
ASSQYGTDEAF
>TRBD2|TRBV27|NA|TRBJ2-7
ASSLLLAGGTAYEQY